This T cell receptor beta chain stems from a study of shared clonotypes between healthy human individuals. Study summary: A couple of women and a few men aged 18 to 49 made up the donors. Study observations and caveats: Among the subsets, naive ones generally showed larger estimated richness than memory ones.

The CDR3 spans 14 residues. Germline values: CDR1 MDHEN, CDR2 SYDVKM. The V end was cut by 6 bases, the J end by 5 bases, with 16 bases between. TCRdb's copy holds only in-frame clones and misses some; the assay was immunoSEQ multiplex PCR. In the table there are approximately 2.1 million clones, approximately 93% of which are singletons. Regarding this clone: Its specificity is not known.

The J gene is TRBJ2-5, the V gene TRBV28; the D gene is possibly TRBD2 (6 bases). Source material: naive CD4+ T cells from PBMCs. The subset denotes: CD45RA+ positively selected. The sequence came from a man younger than 30 in good health. Some clones in this sample may be carry-over from other donors' samples. The CDR3 protein is CASRRAWGRETQYF. The CDR3, as DNA: TGTGCCAGCAGGAGAGCGTGGGGGAGGGAGACCCAGTACTTC.